This T cell receptor beta chain was sequenced for a study of blood T cell repertoires in COVID-19. Study-wide context: The study drew acute and convalescent COVID-19 samples from the United States, Italy and Spain.

The assay was immunoSEQ multiplex PCR, and TCRdb's table has in-frame clones only and misses some. The data hold 250,000 to 300,000 clones, with about nine tenths observed a single time. The CDR3 totals 17 residues. Trimming stripped 4 bases from V and 2 bases from J, with 18 bases between. The germline V gene encodes CDR1 MGHRA and CDR2 YSYEKL. This chain connects TRBV4-1 to TRBJ1-5; D is possibly TRBD1 (6 bases). The sequenced sample consisted of peripheral blood. This receptor was taken from a middle-aged man with acute or convalescent COVID-19. CDR3 sequence reads: CASSRAPGAWGNQPQHF. The CDR3 DNA follows: TGCGCCAGCAGCCGGGCCCCAGGGGCCTGGGGCAATCAGCCCCAGCATTTT.